Below are 18 T cell receptor beta chains sequenced from a single sample in a study of cytomegalovirus exposure and HLA in healthy donors. The PCR employed 60 Vbeta primers together with 13 Jbeta primers. Data came from immunoSEQ multiplex PCR; TCRdb stores just in-frame clones and leaves some out. Seen here are 110,000 to 150,000 clones, approximately 80% observed once, and the top ten hold roughly 4.7%. Sequenced material: PBMCs. These receptors were collected from a man aged 40-50 years in good health and CMV-seronegative.

The rearrangement joins TRBV19 to TRBJ2-5; 10 bases map to TRBD1. The CDR3 runs 16 residues. Per the germline V gene, CDR1 is LNHDA and CDR2 is SQIVND (reference sequence). The V and J ends lost 1 base and 5 bases, in that order; junction bases with no gene match: 7. The CDR3 is CASSIGAGQGHETQYF. In DNA form, the CDR3 reads TGTGCCAGTAGTATAGGGGCGGGACAGGGGCACGAGACCCAGTACTTC.

V is TRBV5-1 and J is TRBJ1-1; 7 nucleotides agree with TRBD1. The CDR3 is 15 residues long. The germline V gene has CDR1 SGHRS and CDR2 YFSETQ. Germline trimming cut 4 bases from V and 1 base from J; bases unmatched to any gene: 7. In DNA form, the CDR3 reads TGCGCCAGCAGCCTTCGGACAGGAAAGAACACTGAAGCTTTCTTT. This sequence encodes CASSLRTGKNTEAFF.

This clone was seen a handful of times. The J gene is TRBJ2-5, the V gene TRBV5-4; D is perhaps TRBD1 (6 bases). Trimming removed 4 bases at V and 11 bases at J, with 21 bases between. CDR3 size: 14 residues. From germline, CDR1 is SGHNT and CDR2 YYREEE (reference sequence). The CDR3 here is CASSLSKQGGEQYF. CDR3 bases: TGTGCCAGCAGCCTTTCCAAACAGGGTGGAGAGCAGTACTTC.

The chain joins TRBV28 to TRBJ2-3, with D perhaps TRBD2 (6 bases). Trimming cost V 8 bases and J 9 bases, with 9 bases left between them. Germline assignment: CDR1 MDHEN and CDR2 SYDVKM. The CDR3 runs 10 residues. The CDR3 reads CASRDSTQYF. DNA of the CDR3: TGTGCCAGCCGGGACTCAACGCAGTATTTT.

This clone has just a few counts. The genes are TRBV9 and TRBJ1-4; tentatively, D is TRBD1 (6 bases). Germline CDR1 and CDR2: SGDLS and YYNGEE. The CDR3 totals 15 residues. The germline V and J ends were trimmed by 7 bases and 1 base, with 14 bases remaining between them. The CDR3 reads CASGIGGQTNEKLFF. As DNA, the CDR3 is TGTGCCAGCGGGATCGGGGGGCAAACTAATGAAAAACTGTTTTTT.

This clone has only a few counts. V is TRBV6-6 and J is TRBJ1-4; 10 positions match TRBD1. Germline V lookup: CDR1 MNHNY, CDR2 SVGAGI (reference sequence). V shed 5 bases, J shed 8 bases, and the junction held 8 bases outside the gene matches. The CDR3 covers 15 residues. As DNA, the CDR3 is TGTGCCAGCAGTGACGACAGGGGGCTAAGGGAAAAACTGTTTTTT. Protein: CASSDDRGLREKLFF.

The V call is TRBV27, the J call TRBJ1-1; D ambiguous. Trimming took off 8 bases at V and 3 bases at J, with 10 bases between the two ends. The CDR3 contains 12 residues. Germline V gene sequence: CDR1 MNHEY, CDR2 SMNVEV (reference sequence). The CDR3 sequence: CASLIVDTEAFF. The CDR3 DNA reads as TGTGCCAGCCTGATTGTAGACACTGAAGCTTTCTTT.

Only a few counts were recorded for this clone. V gene TRBV6-6 combines with J gene TRBJ2-1, with 9 bases fitting TRBD1. V trimming: 0 bases; J trimming: 6 bases; junction bases outside the gene matches: 0. This CDR3 is 14 amino acids long. In germline, CDR1 is MNHNY, CDR2 SVGAGI (reference sequence). DNA for the CDR3: TGTGCCAGCAGTTACTCGACAGGGGGCAATGAGCAGTTCTTC. Its translation: CASSYSTGGNEQFF.

This chain uses TRBV6-5 with TRBJ1-2; D is unresolved. Germline V gene lookup returns CDR1 MNHEY and CDR2 SVGAGI. V was shortened by 5 bases and J by 3 bases, with 16 bases between the two germline ends. The CDR3 contains 15 residues. CDR3 bases: TGTGCCAGCAGTCTACAATTGTACGGAGACTATGGCTACACCTTC. Protein product: CASSLQLYGDYGYTF.

This clone was found once. The chain carries TRBV10-1 and TRBJ2-7, with D perhaps matching TRBD2 (5 bases). The germline V gene has CDR1 WNHNN and CDR2 SYGVQD (reference sequence). There are 13 residues in the CDR3. Trimming removed 4 bases at V and 1 base at J, with 8 bases between. The CDR3: CASSGAGSYEQYF. The CDR3 DNA reads as TGCGCCAGCAGTGGGGCGGGTTCCTACGAGCAGTACTTC.

The rearrangement joins TRBV5-6 to TRBJ1-2; 8 bases are a match to TRBD1. Per the germline V gene, CDR1 is SGHDT and CDR2 is YYEEEE. V dropped 3 bases and J dropped 8; count of bases not matched to a gene: 9. This CDR3 comprises 14 residues. CDR3 nucleotides: TGTGCCAGCAGCTCCCCGACAGGGGCACAGGGCTACACCTTC. Protein product: CASSSPTGAQGYTF.

The V and J genes are TRBV9 and TRBJ2-7; 9 bases are a match to TRBD1. CDR1 SGDLS and CDR2 YYNGEE come from the germline V gene. V shed 3 bases, J shed 2 bases, and the junction held 6 bases outside the gene matches. The CDR3 loop spans 15 amino acids. The CDR3 sequence is CASSEGQGSTYEQYF. In DNA form, the CDR3 reads TGTGCCAGCAGCGAGGGACAGGGAAGCACCTACGAGCAGTACTTC.

The genes are TRBV7-2 and TRBJ1-4; D is undetermined. Germline V gene sequence: CDR1 SGHTA, CDR2 FQGNSA. V lost 8 bases to trimming and J lost 4 bases, with 11 bases between them. The CDR3 totals 13 residues. The CDR3 loop is CASRAGGNEKLFF. CDR3 in DNA: TGTGCCAGCCGCGCAGGTGGTAATGAAAAACTGTTTTTT.

This clone occurred a few times. The chain joins TRBV6-1 to TRBJ1-1, with 9 bases that match TRBD1. The germline CDR1 and CDR2 sequences are MNHNS and SASEGT. V lost 5 bases, J lost 1 base, and 5 bases stayed unmatched. CDR3 size: 15 residues. CDR3 amino acids: CASSRTGGENTEAFF. CDR3 bases: TGTGCCAGCAGTAGAACAGGGGGCGAGAACACTGAAGCTTTCTTT.

V is TRBV5-1 and J is TRBJ2-7; D is undetermined. The CDR3 spans 14 residues. Germline CDR1 SGHRS, CDR2 YFSETQ. V was trimmed by 3 bases and J by 3 bases, leaving 13 bases between them. The CDR3 nucleotides read TGCGCCAGCAGCTACGAACAGAACCTCTACGAGCAGTACTTC. This encodes CASSYEQNLYEQYF.

Only one count was recorded for this clone. The V and J genes are TRBV28 and TRBJ1-2; D gene ambiguous. Per germline, CDR1 MDHEN and CDR2 SYDVKM. The CDR3 is 15 amino acids. Trimming stripped 3 bases from V and 0 bases from J, with 11 bases between. In DNA, the CDR3 is TGTGCCAGCAGTTTCAAGCCGACTACTAACTATGGCTACACCTTC. Residues: CASSFKPTTNYGYTF.

The V gene is TRBV7-2, the J gene TRBJ1-2; a possible D gene is TRBD1 (5 bases). This CDR3 contains 15 residues. V lost 1 base and J 6 bases, leaving 15 bases between the germline ends. Germline assignment: CDR1 SGHTA and CDR2 FQGNSA. CDR3 residues: CASSLGGGSLDGYTF. For the CDR3, the DNA is TGTGCCAGCAGCTTAGGCGGGGGGAGCCTCGATGGCTACACCTTC. Full variable domain (outside the CDR3, taken from reference TRBV7-2 and TRBJ1-2): GAGVSQSPSNKVTEKGKDVELRCDPISGHTALYWYRQSLGQGLEFLIYFQGNSAPDKSGLPSDRFSAERTGGSVSTLTIQRTQQEDSAVYLCASSLGGGSLDGYTFGSGTRLTVV.

This chain uses TRBV6-5 with TRBJ1-2; 8 bases are shared with TRBD1. V trimming: 7 bases; J trimming: 6 bases; junction bases outside the gene matches: 13. The CDR3 is made up of 15 amino acids. In germline, CDR1 is MNHEY, CDR2 SVGAGI. CDR3 in amino acids: CASTPGQRQGHGYTF. CDR3 nucleotides: TGTGCCAGCACCCCCGGGCAGCGACAGGGGCATGGCTACACCTTC.